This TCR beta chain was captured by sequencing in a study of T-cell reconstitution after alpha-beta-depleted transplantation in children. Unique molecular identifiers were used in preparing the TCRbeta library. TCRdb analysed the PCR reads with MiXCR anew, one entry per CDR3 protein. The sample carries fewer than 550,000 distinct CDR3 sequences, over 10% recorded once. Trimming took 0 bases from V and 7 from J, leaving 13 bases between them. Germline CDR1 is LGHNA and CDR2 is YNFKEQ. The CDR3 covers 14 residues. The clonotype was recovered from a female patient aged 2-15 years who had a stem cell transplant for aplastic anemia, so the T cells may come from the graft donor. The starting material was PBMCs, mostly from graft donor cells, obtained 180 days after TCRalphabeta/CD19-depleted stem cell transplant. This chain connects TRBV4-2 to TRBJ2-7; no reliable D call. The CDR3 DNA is TGTGCCAGCAGCCAAGAGTCAGGTCTGGGGGAGCAGTACTTC. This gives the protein CASSQESGLGEQYF.